These 2 T cell receptor beta chains share one sample of origin, sequenced in a study of primary melanoma T cells and metastatic recurrence. Generated by immunoSEQ multiplex PCR, the TCRdb table keeps only in-frame clones and is missing some. This table holds several hundred clones, 76% found once. Sequenced input: melanoma tumor tissue. The receptors shown here come from a human donor with melanoma.

The chain has TRBV19 and TRBJ1-2; TRBD1 might be the D (6 bases). Germline V gene sequence: CDR1 LNHDA, CDR2 SQIVND (reference sequence). The CDR3 length is 15 residues. Trimming shortened V by 1 base and J by 3 bases, and 12 bases separated the two germline ends. The DNA for the CDR3 is TGTGCCAGTAGTATAGTACGGGGGCGCGACTATGGCTACACCTTC. This gives the protein CASSIVRGRDYGYTF.

The rearrangement links TRBV11-3 to TRBJ2-3; D is ambiguous. Germline values: CDR1 SGHNT, CDR2 YENEEA. This CDR3 has 15 residues. Deletions cut 1 base from V and 2 bases from J, with 10 bases between. CDR3 bases: TGTGCCAGCAGCTTAGGGGGAACCTCCACAGATACGCAGTATTTT. It encodes CASSLGGTSTDTQYF.